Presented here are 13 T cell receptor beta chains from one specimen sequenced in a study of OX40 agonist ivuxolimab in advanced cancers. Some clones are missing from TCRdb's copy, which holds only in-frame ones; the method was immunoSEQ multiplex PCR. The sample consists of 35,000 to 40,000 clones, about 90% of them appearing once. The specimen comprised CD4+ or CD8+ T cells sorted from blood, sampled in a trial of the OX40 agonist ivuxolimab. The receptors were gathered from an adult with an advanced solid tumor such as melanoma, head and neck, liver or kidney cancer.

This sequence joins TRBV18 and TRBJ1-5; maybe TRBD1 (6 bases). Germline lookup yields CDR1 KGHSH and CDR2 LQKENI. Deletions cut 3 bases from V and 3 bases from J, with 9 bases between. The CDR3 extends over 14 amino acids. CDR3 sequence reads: CASSPGADNQPQHF. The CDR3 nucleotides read TGTGCCAGCTCACCGGGGGCAGACAATCAGCCCCAGCATTTT.

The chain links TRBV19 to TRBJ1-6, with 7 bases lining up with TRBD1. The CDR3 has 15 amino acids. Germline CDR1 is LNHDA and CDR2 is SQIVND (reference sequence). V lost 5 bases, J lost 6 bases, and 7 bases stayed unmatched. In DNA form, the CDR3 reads TGTGCCAGTAGTTTACGACCAGGGGGTAATTCACCCCTCCACTTT. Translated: CASSLRPGGNSPLHF.

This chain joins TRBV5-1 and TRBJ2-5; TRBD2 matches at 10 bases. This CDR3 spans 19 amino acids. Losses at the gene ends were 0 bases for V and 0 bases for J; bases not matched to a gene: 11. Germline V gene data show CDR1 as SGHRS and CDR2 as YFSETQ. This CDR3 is CASSLDRLAGVMYQETQYF. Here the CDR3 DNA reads TGCGCCAGCAGCTTGGATAGGCTAGCGGGGGTGATGTACCAAGAGACCCAGTACTTC.

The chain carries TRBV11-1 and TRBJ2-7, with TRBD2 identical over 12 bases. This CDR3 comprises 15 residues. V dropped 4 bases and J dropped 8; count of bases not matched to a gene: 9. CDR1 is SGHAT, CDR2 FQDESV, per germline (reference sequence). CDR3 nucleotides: TGTGCCAGCAGCTATAACCCTAGCGGGAGGGAGAAGCAGTACTTC. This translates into CASSYNPSGREKQYF.

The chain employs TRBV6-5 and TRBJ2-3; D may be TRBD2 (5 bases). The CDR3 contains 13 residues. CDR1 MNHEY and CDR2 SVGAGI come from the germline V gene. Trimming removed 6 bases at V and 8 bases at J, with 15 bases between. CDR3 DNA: TGTGCCAGCAGCCCCCAACGGGAAGGTACGCAGTATTTT. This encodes CASSPQREGTQYF.

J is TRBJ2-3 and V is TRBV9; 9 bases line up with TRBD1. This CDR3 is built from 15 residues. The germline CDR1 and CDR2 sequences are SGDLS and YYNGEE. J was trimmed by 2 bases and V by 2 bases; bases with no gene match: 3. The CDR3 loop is CASSVGQGPTDTQYF. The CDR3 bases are TGTGCCAGCAGCGTGGGACAGGGCCCCACAGATACGCAGTATTTT. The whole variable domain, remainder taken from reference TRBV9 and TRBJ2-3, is DSGVTQTPKHLITATGQRVTLRCSPRSGDLSVYWYQQSLDQGLQFLIQYYNGEERAKGNILERFSAQQFPDLHSELNLSSLELGDSALYFCASSVGQGPTDTQYFGPGTRLTVL.

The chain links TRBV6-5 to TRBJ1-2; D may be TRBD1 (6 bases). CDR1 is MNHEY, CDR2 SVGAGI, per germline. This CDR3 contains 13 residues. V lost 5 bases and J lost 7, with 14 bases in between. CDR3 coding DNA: TGTGCCAGCAGTACCACAGGGATGGGTGGCTACACCTTC. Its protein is CASSTTGMGGYTF.

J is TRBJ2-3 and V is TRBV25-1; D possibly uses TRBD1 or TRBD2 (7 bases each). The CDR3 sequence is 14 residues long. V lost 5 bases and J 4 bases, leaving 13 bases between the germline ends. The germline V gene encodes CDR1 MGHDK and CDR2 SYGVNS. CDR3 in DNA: TGTGCCAGCAGTCAAGCGGGACAGCCAGATACGCAGTATTTT. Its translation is CASSQAGQPDTQYF.

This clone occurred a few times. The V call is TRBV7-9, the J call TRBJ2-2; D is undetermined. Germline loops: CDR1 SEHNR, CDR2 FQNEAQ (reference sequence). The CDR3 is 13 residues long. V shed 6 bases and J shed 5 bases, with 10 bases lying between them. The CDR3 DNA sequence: TGTGCCAGCAGTCGAACATTGACCGGGGAGCTGTTTTTT. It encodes CASSRTLTGELFF.

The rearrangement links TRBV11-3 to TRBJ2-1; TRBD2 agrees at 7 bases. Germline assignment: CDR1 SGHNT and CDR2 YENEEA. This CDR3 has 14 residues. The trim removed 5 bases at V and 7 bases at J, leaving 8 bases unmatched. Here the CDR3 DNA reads TGTGCCAGCAGCCCCTTGACTAGCAGTAATGAGCAGTTCTTC. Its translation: CASSPLTSSNEQFF.

The chain's CDR3 is CASSLYSGRNTEAFF. CDR3 nucleotides: TGTGCCAGCAGCTTGTATTCAGGGAGGAACACTGAAGCTTTCTTT. J is TRBJ1-1 and V is TRBV5-4; TRBD1 might be the D (5 bases). The germline V gene encodes CDR1 SGHNT and CDR2 YYREEE (reference sequence). Trimming took 1 base from V and 1 from J, leaving 11 bases between them. The CDR3 has 15 residues.

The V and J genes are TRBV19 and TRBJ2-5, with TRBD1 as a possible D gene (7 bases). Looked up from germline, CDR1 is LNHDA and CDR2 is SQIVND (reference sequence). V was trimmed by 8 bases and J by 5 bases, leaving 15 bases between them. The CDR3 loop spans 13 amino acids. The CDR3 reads CASQGAGGETQYF. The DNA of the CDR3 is TGTGCCAGTCAAGGGGCAGGGGGGGAGACCCAGTACTTC.

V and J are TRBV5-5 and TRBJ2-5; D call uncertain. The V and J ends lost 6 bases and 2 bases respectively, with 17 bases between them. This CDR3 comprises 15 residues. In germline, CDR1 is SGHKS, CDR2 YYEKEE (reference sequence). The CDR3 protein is CASISQVLGQETQYF. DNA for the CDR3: TGTGCCAGCATCTCTCAGGTTTTGGGGCAAGAGACCCAGTACTTC.